This record covers a single TCR beta chain. Clones were sequenced by immunoSEQ multiplex PCR, and TCRdb holds only the in-frame ones, with some missing. The sample carries about 350,000 clones, around 89% recorded once. The treatment here: about 20 received Ad26.COV2.S at low or high dose, single or two shots; 5 received placebo; per-sample allocation not given. Following the first vaccine or placebo injection, samples were taken on day 63. These data are taken from a study of Ad26.COV2.S vaccination and SARS-CoV-2 variants. V was cut by 11 bases and J by 9 bases, with 20 bases left in between. Per germline, CDR1 LGHNT and CDR2 FRNRAP. The CDR3 runs 13 residues.

Sequencing used peripheral blood, obtained in a trial of Ad26.COV2.S vaccine versus placebo. The origin of this receptor is a person aged 18-65 years who received the Ad26.COV2.S COVID-19 vaccine or a placebo. The chain employs TRBV12-5 and TRBJ2-1, with D unclear. The CDR3, as DNA: TGTGCTTCCAGCTCAGCAGCCCCGGGTGAGCAGTTCTTC. As protein: CASSSAAPGEQFF.